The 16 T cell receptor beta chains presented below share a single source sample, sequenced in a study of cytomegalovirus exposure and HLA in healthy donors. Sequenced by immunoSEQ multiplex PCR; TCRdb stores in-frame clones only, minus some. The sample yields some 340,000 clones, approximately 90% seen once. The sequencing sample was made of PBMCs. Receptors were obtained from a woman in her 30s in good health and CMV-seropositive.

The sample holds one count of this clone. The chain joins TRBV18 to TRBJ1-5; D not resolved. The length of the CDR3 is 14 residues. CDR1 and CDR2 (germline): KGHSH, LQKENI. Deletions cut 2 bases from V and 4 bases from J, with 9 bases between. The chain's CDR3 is CASSPGQTNQPQHF. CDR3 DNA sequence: TGTGCCAGCTCACCAGGGCAGACTAATCAGCCCCAGCATTTT.

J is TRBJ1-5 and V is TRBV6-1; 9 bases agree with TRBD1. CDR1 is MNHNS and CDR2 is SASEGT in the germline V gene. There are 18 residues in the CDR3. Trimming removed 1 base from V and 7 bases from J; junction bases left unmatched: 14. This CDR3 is CASSEVGWTGAVGQPQHF. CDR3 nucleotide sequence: TGTGCCAGCAGTGAAGTGGGTTGGACAGGGGCCGTGGGGCAGCCCCAGCATTTT.

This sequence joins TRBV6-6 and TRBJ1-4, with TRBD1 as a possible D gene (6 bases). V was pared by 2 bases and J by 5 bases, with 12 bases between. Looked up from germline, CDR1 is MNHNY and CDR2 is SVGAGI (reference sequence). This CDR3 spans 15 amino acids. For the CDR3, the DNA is TGTGCCAGCAGTTACGTGGGGGCAGTGAATGAAAAACTGTTTTTT. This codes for CASSYVGAVNEKLFF.

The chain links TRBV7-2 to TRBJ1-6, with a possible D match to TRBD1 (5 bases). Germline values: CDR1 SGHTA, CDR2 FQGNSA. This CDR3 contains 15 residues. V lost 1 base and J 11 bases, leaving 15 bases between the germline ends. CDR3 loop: CASSLGSGNRAPLHF. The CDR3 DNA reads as TGTGCCAGCAGCTTAGGATCAGGGAATAGGGCACCCCTCCACTTT.

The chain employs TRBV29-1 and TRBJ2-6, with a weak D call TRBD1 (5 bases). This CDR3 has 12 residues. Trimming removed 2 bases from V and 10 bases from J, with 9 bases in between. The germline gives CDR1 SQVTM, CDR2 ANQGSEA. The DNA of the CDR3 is TGCAGCGTTGAAACAGGTAATAACGTCCTGACTTTC. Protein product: CSVETGNNVLTF. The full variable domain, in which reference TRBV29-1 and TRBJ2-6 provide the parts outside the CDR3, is SAVISQKPSRDICQRGTSLTIQCQVDSQVTMMFWYRQQPGQSLTLIATANQGSEATYESGFVIDKFPISRPNLTFSTLTVSNMSPEDSSIYLCSVETGNNVLTFGAGSRLTVL.

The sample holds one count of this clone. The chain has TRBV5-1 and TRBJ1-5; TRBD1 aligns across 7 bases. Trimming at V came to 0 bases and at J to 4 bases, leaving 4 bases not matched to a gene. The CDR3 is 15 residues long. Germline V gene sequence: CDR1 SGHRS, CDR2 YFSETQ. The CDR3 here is CASSLGGQYNQPQHF. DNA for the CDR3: TGCGCCAGCAGCTTGGGGGGACAGTATAATCAGCCCCAGCATTTT.

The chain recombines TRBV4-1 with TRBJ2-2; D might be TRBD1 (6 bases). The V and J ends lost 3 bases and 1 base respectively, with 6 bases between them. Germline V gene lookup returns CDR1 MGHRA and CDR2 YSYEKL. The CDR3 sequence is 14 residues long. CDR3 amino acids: CASSQTGNTGELFF. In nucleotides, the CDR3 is TGCGCCAGCAGCCAGACAGGGAACACCGGGGAGCTGTTTTTT.

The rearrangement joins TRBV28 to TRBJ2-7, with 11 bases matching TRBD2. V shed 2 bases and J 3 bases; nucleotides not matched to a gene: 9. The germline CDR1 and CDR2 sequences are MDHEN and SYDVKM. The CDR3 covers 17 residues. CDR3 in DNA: TGTGCCAGCAGTTTAACTAGCGGGAGCGGATCAGACTACGAGCAGTACTTC. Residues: CASSLTSGSGSDYEQYF.

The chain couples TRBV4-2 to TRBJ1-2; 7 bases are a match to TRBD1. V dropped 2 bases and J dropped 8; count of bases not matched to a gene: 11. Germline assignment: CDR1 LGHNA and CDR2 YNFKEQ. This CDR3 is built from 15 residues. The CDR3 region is CASSQTTRTGEGYTF. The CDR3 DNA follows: TGTGCCAGCAGCCAAACGACCAGGACAGGCGAAGGCTACACCTTC.

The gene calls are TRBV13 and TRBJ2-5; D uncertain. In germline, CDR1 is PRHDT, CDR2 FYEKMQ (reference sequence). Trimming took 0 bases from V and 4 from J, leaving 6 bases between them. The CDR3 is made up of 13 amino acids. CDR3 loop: CASSLGGGETQYF. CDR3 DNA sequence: TGTGCCAGCAGCTTAGGGGGTGGAGAGACCCAGTACTTC.

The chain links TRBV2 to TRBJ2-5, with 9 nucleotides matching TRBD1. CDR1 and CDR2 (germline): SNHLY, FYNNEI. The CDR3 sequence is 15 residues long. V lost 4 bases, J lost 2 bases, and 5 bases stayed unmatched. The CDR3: CASSGGGTGQETQYF. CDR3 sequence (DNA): TGTGCCAGCAGTGGGGGCGGGACAGGGCAAGAGACCCAGTACTTC. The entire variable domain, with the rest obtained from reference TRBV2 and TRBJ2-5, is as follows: EPEVTQTPSHQVTQMGQEVILRCVPISNHLYFYWYRQILGQKVEFLVSFYNNEISEKSEIFDDQFSVERPDGSNFTLKIRSTKLEDSAMYFCASSGGGTGQETQYFGPGTRLLVL.

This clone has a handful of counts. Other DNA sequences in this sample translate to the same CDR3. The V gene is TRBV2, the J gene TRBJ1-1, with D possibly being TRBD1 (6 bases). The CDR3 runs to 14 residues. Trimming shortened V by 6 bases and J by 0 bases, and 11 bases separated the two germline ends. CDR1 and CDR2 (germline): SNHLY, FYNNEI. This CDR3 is CASSRTAMNTEAFF. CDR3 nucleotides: TGTGCCAGCAGCAGGACAGCCATGAACACTGAAGCTTTCTTT.

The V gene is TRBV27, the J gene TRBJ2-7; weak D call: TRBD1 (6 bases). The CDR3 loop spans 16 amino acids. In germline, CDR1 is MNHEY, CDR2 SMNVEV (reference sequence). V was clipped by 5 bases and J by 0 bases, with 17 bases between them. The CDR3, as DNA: TGTGCCAGCAGTCGCCTGCGCCAGGGGAGCTCCTACGAGCAGTACTTC. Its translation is CASSRLRQGSSYEQYF.

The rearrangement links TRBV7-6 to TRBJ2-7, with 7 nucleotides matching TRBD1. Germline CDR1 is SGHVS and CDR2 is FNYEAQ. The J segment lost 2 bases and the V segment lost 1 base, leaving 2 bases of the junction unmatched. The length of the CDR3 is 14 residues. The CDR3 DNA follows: TGTGCCAGCAGCTTAGATACAGGGGCCTACGAGCAGTACTTC. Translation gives CASSLDTGAYEQYF.

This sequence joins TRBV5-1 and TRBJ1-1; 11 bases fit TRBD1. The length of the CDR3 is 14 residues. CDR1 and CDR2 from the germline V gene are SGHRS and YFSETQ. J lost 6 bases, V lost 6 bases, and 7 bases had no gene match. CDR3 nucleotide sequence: TGCGCCAGCAACGGACAGGGGGCGGGCGCTGAAGCTTTCTTT. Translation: CASNGQGAGAEAFF. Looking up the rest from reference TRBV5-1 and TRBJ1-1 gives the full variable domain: KAGVTQTPRYLIKTRGQQVTLSCSPISGHRSVSWYQQTPGQGLQFLFEYFSETQRNKGNFPGRFSGRQFSNSRSEMNVSTLELGDSALYLCASNGQGAGAEAFFGQGTRLTVV.

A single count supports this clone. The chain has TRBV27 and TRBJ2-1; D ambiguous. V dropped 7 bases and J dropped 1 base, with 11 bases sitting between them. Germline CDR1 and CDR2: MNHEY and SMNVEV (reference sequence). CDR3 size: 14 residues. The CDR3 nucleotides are TGTGCCAGCACCTATGGCCTTTCCTACAATGAGCAGTTCTTC. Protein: CASTYGLSYNEQFF.